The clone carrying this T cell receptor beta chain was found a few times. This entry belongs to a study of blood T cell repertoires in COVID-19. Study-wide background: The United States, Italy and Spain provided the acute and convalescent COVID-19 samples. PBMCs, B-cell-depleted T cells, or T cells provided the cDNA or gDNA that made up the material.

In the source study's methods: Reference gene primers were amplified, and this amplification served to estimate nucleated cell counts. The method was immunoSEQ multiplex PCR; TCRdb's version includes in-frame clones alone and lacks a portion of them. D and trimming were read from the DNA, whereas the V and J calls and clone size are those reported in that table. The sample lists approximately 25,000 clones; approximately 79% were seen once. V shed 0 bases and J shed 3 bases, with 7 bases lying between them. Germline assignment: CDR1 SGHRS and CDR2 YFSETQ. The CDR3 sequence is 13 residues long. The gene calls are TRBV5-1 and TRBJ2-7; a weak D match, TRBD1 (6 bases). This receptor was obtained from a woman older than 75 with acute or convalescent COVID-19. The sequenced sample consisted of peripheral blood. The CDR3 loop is CASSLDRVYEQYF. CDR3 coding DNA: TGCGCCAGCAGCTTGGACAGGGTCTACGAGCAGTACTTC.